This T cell receptor (beta chain) was sequenced in a study of human T cells and chemical hapten exposure. There are 14 residues in the CDR3. Germline-derived CDR1 and CDR2 are SGHTA and FQGNSA. Trimming removed 5 bases from V and 4 bases from J; junction bases left unmatched: 5. Individual cDNA molecules each carried unique molecular identifiers attached by the library. TCRdb passed the RACE reads through MiXCR, listing each CDR3 protein once. The sample has tens of thousands of distinct CDR3 sequences, 10% seen once. Time point noted: pre-sensitization, week 0. Treatment here: therapeutic diphenylcyclopropenone sensitization with weekly scalp DPC. Unfractionated whole blood yielded total RNA. This clonotype was picked up many times.

The chain joins TRBV7-2 to TRBJ1-5, with TRBD1 identical over 7 bases. The sequence derives from a man aged 45 to 65 with alopecia areata. Some clones in this sample may be carry-over from other donors' samples. The sequences come from whole blood, collected in connection with sensitization to the hapten diphenylcyclopropenone (DPC). In nucleotides, the CDR3 is TGTGCCAGCAGCCGAGGGGGCGGGAATCAGCCCCAGCATTTT. This gives the protein CASSRGGGNQPQHF. The full variable domain, in which reference TRBV7-2 and TRBJ1-5 provide the parts outside the CDR3, is GAGVSQSPSNKVTEKGKDVELRCDPISGHTALYWYRQSLGQGLEFLIYFQGNSAPDKSGLPSDRFSAERTGGSVSTLTIQRTQQEDSAVYLCASSRGGGNQPQHFGDGTRLSIL.